This passage covers 18 T cell receptor beta chains from one sample sequenced in a study of blood T cell repertoires in COVID-19. Sequencing used immunoSEQ multiplex PCR; TCRdb keeps in-frame clones, though not all of them. Of roughly 100,000 clones in the sample, about four fifths are singletons; the top ten hold approximately 10%. Material: peripheral blood. The receptors here all came from an elderly woman with acute or convalescent COVID-19.

J is TRBJ2-7 and V is TRBV3-1 (or the pseudogene TRBV3-2); 7 bases match TRBD1. Germline values: CDR1 LGHDT, CDR2 YNNKEL (reference sequence). The trim removed 2 bases at V and 6 bases at J, leaving 4 bases unmatched. The CDR3 runs to 13 residues. CDR3 amino acids: CASSQSSGGEQYF. The CDR3 coding sequence is TGTGCCAGCAGCCAATCCTCAGGGGGCGAGCAGTACTTC.

This clone turned up a few times. V gene TRBV5-4 combines with J gene TRBJ2-3; D not resolved. This CDR3 has 13 amino acids. Deletions cut 5 bases from V and 4 bases from J, with 11 bases between. Germline V gene sequence: CDR1 SGHNT, CDR2 YYREEE (reference sequence). The CDR3 bases are TGTGCCAGCAGTCCATCAAACTCAGATACGCAGTATTTT. It specifies CASSPSNSDTQYF. Complete variable domain (other parts from reference TRBV5-4 and TRBJ2-3): ETGVTQSPTHLIKTRGQQVTLRCSSQSGHNTVSWYQQALGQGPQFIFQYYREEENGRGNFPPRFSGLQFPNYSSELNVNALELDDSALYLCASSPSNSDTQYFGPGTRLTVL.

The V and J genes are TRBV2 and TRBJ2-7, with 7 bases aligning to TRBD2. Germline lookup yields CDR1 SNHLY and CDR2 FYNNEI. Unmatched junction bases numbered 5, after V lost 5 bases and J lost 1 base. The CDR3 is 14 amino acids. The CDR3, as DNA: TGTGCCAGCAGTAACCAGCGGGGTTCCTACGAGCAGTACTTC. Amino acid sequence: CASSNQRGSYEQYF.

The chain carries TRBV11-2 and TRBJ2-7; possibly TRBD1 for D (6 bases). CDR3 length: 14 amino acids. CDR1 SGHAT and CDR2 FQNNGV come from the germline V gene. The ends were cut back, 1 base at V and 4 bases at J, with 11 bases in the middle. CDR3 loop: CASSLGQGPYEQYF. DNA of the CDR3: TGTGCCAGCAGCTTAGGTCAGGGGCCTTACGAGCAGTACTTC.

This clone was counted a few times. V gene TRBV10-1 combines with J gene TRBJ1-2; D is undetermined. Germline V CDR1 and CDR2: WNHNN, SYGVQD (reference sequence). The CDR3 loop spans 13 amino acids. The ends were cut back, 9 bases at V and 5 bases at J, with 16 bases in the middle. The CDR3 sequence is CASLKGRRYGYTF. CDR3 DNA sequence: TGCGCCAGTCTCAAAGGACGGAGGTATGGCTACACCTTC.

The chain employs TRBV7-2 and TRBJ1-1; TRBD1 might be the D (6 bases). From germline, CDR1 is SGHTA and CDR2 FQGNSA. V lost 5 bases and J lost 1, with 14 bases in between. The CDR3 is 15 residues long. The CDR3 region is CASSPAGQQNTEAFF. The DNA for the CDR3 is TGTGCCAGCAGCCCAGCCGGACAGCAGAACACTGAAGCTTTCTTT.

The rearrangement joins TRBV4-3 to TRBJ1-5; D perhaps matches TRBD1 (5 bases). V lost 1 base and J lost 1, with 17 bases in between. The CDR3 consists of 18 residues. From germline, CDR1 is LGHNA and CDR2 YSLEER. CDR3: CASSQGAGTSWSNQPQHF. For the CDR3, the DNA is TGCGCCAGCAGCCAAGGGGCCGGGACTTCCTGGAGCAATCAGCCCCAGCATTTT.

The chain is built from TRBV19 and TRBJ1-5; D is possibly TRBD1 (5 bases). CDR3 size: 15 residues. Germline lookup yields CDR1 LNHDA and CDR2 SQIVND (reference sequence). The V end was cut by 4 bases, the J end by 0 bases, with 10 bases between. The CDR3: CASSTRQSSNQPQHF. DNA of the CDR3: TGTGCCAGTAGTACAAGACAGAGTAGCAATCAGCCCCAGCATTTT.

V and J are TRBV5-1 and TRBJ2-5; 9 bases agree with TRBD1. V gave up 0 bases and J gave up 5 bases; unmatched junction bases: 5. CDR1 and CDR2 from the germline V gene are SGHRS and YFSETQ. The CDR3 has 15 residues. Here the CDR3 DNA reads TGCGCCAGCAGCTTGGCTGGACAGGGGTCTGAGACCCAGTACTTC. This encodes CASSLAGQGSETQYF.

The rearrangement uses TRBV30 and TRBJ2-3; 14 positions match TRBD2. Looked up from germline, CDR1 is GTSNPN and CDR2 is SVGIG (reference sequence). V was clipped by 8 bases and J by 3 bases; unmatched bases: 10. This CDR3 has 16 amino acids. The CDR3 is CASTGTSGRATDTQYF. Here the CDR3 DNA reads TGTGCCAGTACCGGGACTAGCGGGAGAGCGACAGATACGCAGTATTTT. Combining the CDR3 with reference TRBV30 and TRBJ2-3 gives the whole variable domain SQTIHQWPATLVQPVGSPLSLECTVEGTSNPNLYWYRQAAGRGLQLLFYSVGIGQISSEVPQNLSASRPQDRQFILSSKKLLLSDSGFYLCASTGTSGRATDTQYFGPGTRLTVL.

This sequence joins TRBV5-1 and TRBJ1-4; D remains ambiguous. CDR1 and CDR2 (germline): SGHRS, YFSETQ. The CDR3 runs to 16 residues. Trimming shortened V by 0 bases and J by 5 bases, and 14 bases separated the two germline ends. Here the CDR3 reads CASSLDRAAGNEKLFF. CDR3 sequence (DNA): TGCGCCAGCAGCTTGGATAGAGCGGCGGGCAATGAAAAACTGTTTTTT.

This clone was detected many times. In DNA, the CDR3 is TGTGCCAGTAGTTACGCGGGAGGGCTTGGTGAGCAGTTCTTC. This sequence encodes CASSYAGGLGEQFF. This chain uses TRBV19 with TRBJ2-1; 9 bases agree with TRBD2. This CDR3 comprises 14 residues. V gave up 5 bases and J gave up 9 bases; unmatched junction bases: 8. Germline values: CDR1 LNHDA, CDR2 SQIVND (reference sequence).

V gene TRBV25-1 combines with J gene TRBJ2-1; no clear D gene. The V end lost 3 bases, the J end lost 5 bases, and 14 bases lay between the germline ends. The CDR3 is made up of 15 amino acids. Germline assignment: CDR1 MGHDK and CDR2 SYGVNS. CDR3 loop: CASSDSHSLNNEQFF. The CDR3 bases are TGTGCCAGCAGTGACTCGCACAGTTTAAACAATGAGCAGTTCTTC.

This sequence joins TRBV3-1 (or the pseudogene TRBV3-2) and TRBJ2-3, with D possibly TRBD2 on 5 matching bases. Trimming took off 4 bases at V and 1 base at J, with 12 bases between the two ends. The CDR3 covers 15 residues. CDR1 and CDR2 (germline): LGHDT, YNNKEL (reference sequence). CDR3 residues: CASSRRQAGTDTQYF. The CDR3, as DNA: TGTGCCAGCAGCCGCCGCCAAGCGGGCACAGATACGCAGTATTTT.

The J gene is TRBJ1-4, the V gene TRBV12-3 or TRBV12-4; tentative D call: TRBD1 (5 bases). V lost 2 bases and J lost 5, with 6 bases in between. This CDR3 spans 13 amino acids. The CDR3 bases are TGTGCCAGCAGTTTAAACAGGAATGAAAAACTGTTTTTT. Translation gives CASSLNRNEKLFF.

The chain couples TRBV4-3 to TRBJ2-6, with D perhaps matching TRBD2 (7 bases). CDR1 and CDR2 from the germline V gene are LGHNA and YSLEER. Trimming pared 0 bases from V and 0 bases from J, leaving 15 bases between. The CDR3 is made up of 19 amino acids. Here the CDR3 reads CASSQEGGPDLSGANVLTF. CDR3 coding DNA: TGCGCCAGCAGCCAAGAGGGGGGGCCAGACCTCTCTGGGGCCAACGTCCTGACTTTC.

The rearrangement uses TRBV7-6 and TRBJ1-6; 7 bases map to TRBD1. The V and J ends lost 2 bases and 8 bases, in that order; junction bases with no gene match: 3. Germline V gene data show CDR1 as SGHVS and CDR2 as FNYEAQ. The CDR3 length is 14 residues. This CDR3 reads CASSLYRGDSPLHF. The CDR3 bases are TGTGCCAGCAGCTTATACAGGGGTGATTCACCCCTCCACTTT.

The chain employs TRBV19 and TRBJ2-2; D is undetermined. The CDR3 covers 15 residues. CDR1 is LNHDA and CDR2 is SQIVND in the germline V gene (reference sequence). V was cut by 3 bases and J by 2 bases, with 10 bases left in between. CDR3 amino acids: CASSIGSGNTGELFF. For the CDR3, the DNA is TGTGCCAGTAGTATCGGTTCGGGTAACACCGGGGAGCTGTTTTTT.